This is a list of T cell receptor beta chains from one sample in a study of shared clonotypes between healthy human individuals. TCRdb's table, derived via immunoSEQ multiplex PCR, lists solely in-frame clones and lacks some. In the table there are 1,400,000 or so clones, around 98.5% of which are singletons. Sequencing was performed on naive CD4+ T cells sorted from blood. The source of these receptors is a man in his thirties or forties in good health. Both conserved end residues are part of each CDR3. The D gene is left open where the match is weak. Rows give clone size only sometimes, using once, few, many, or a class for an expanded clone.

j_call | clone_size | d_call | v_call | cdr3_aa | cdr3_nt
TRBJ1-2 | - | TRBD1 | TRBV18 | CASSPLQRTGDGYTF | TGTGCCAGCTCACCCCTTCAACGGACAGGGGATGGCTACACCTTC
TRBJ2-1 | - | TRBD1 | TRBV6-5 | CASSYHRGQPSNEQFF | TGTGCCAGCAGTTATCACAGGGGGCAACCTAGCAATGAGCAGTTCTTC
TRBJ2-1 | - | - | TRBV7-9 | CASSSIMEQFF | TGTGCCAGCAGCTCCATAATGGAGCAGTTCTTC
TRBJ2-7 | - | - | TRBV21-1 | CASSKIRDRGKNTYEQYF | TGTGCCAGCAGCAAAATCAGGGACAGGGGAAAAAATACCTACGAGCAGTACTTC
TRBJ2-5 | - | - | TRBV5-1 | CASSLGADRLGETQYF | TGCGCCAGCAGCTTGGGGGCCGACAGGCTAGGAGAGACCCAGTACTTC
TRBJ1-5 | - | TRBD1 | TRBV7-8 | CASSPWGQGATQPQHF | TGTGCCAGCAGCCCATGGGGACAGGGGGCGACTCAGCCCCAGCATTTT
TRBJ2-7 | - | TRBD2 | TRBV11-3 | CASSLGAGGGSYEQYF | TGTGCCAGCAGCTTAGGGGCGGGAGGAGGAAGCTACGAGCAGTACTTC
TRBJ2-7 | - | TRBD1 | TRBV27 | CASRRDRVDEQYF | TGTGCCAGCAGGCGGGACAGGGTTGACGAGCAGTACTTC
TRBJ2-1 | - | TRBD2 | TRBV4-1 | CASSQDRASGYNEQFF | TGCGCCAGCAGCCAAGATCGGGCTAGCGGGTACAATGAGCAGTTCTTC
TRBJ2-1 | - | - | TRBV7-8 | CASRSGGNNNEQFF | TGTGCCAGCAGGTCGGGGGGCAACAACAATGAGCAGTTCTTC
TRBJ1-2 | - | TRBD1 | TRBV6-1 | CASSDYLRQGDYGYTF | TGTGCCAGCAGTGATTATTTACGACAGGGCGACTATGGCTACACCTTC
TRBJ2-3 | - | TRBD2 | TRBV27 | CASSSQLTSGRPDTQYF | TGTGCCAGCAGTAGCCAGCTCACTAGCGGGAGACCAGATACGCAGTATTTT
TRBJ2-2 | - | TRBD2 | TRBV5-8 | CASRRTSGSFSTGELFF | TGTGCCAGCAGGCGTACTAGCGGGAGTTTTAGTACCGGGGAGCTGTTTTTT
TRBJ2-7 | - | - | TRBV28 | CASRRPGTPGSYEQYF | TGTGCCAGCAGGCGCCCCGGGACCCCAGGGTCCTACGAGCAGTACTTC
TRBJ1-5 | - | - | TRBV6-6 | CASSYRTAGNQPQHF | TGTGCCAGCAGTTACCGGACAGCTGGCAATCAGCCCCAGCATTTT
TRBJ2-1 | - | - | TRBV6-1 | CASSENPSYNEQFF | TGTGCCAGCAGTGAAAACCCGAGTTACAATGAGCAGTTCTTC
TRBJ2-3 | once | - | TRBV15 | CATSRAWSSADTQYF | TGTGCCACCAGCAGAGCATGGAGTTCGGCAGATACGCAGTATTTT
TRBJ2-7 | - | TRBD2 | TRBV19 | CASRATSGRSYEQYF | TGTGCCAGTAGGGCGACTAGCGGGAGGTCCTACGAGCAGTACTTC
TRBJ2-1 | - | TRBD2 | TRBV15 | CATETEGRGGAYNEQFF | TGTGCCACCGAAACGGAGGGACGCGGGGGGGCCTACAATGAGCAGTTCTTC
TRBJ2-7 | - | TRBD1 | TRBV18 | CASSPIPTGRYEQYF | TGTGCCAGCTCACCAATACCGACAGGGCGGTACGAGCAGTACTTC
TRBJ2-3 | - | - | TRBV5-1 | CASSLPTSTDTQYF | TGCGCCAGCAGCTTGCCAACTAGCACAGATACGCAGTATTTT
TRBJ2-1 | - | - | TRBV9 | CASSVGRLDNEQFF | TGTGCCAGCAGCGTAGGACGCTTAGACAATGAGCAGTTCTTC
TRBJ2-7 | - | TRBD1 | TRBV2 | CASSGLDRGYEQYF | TGTGCCAGCAGTGGGCTGGACAGGGGCTACGAGCAGTACTTC
TRBJ2-3 | once | - | TRBV5-1 | CASRVATDTQYF | TGCGCCAGCCGGGTGGCCACAGATACGCAGTATTTT
TRBJ2-1 | - | TRBD2 | TRBV2 | CASGTSGSYEQFF | TGTGCCAGCGGGACTAGCGGGAGCTATGAGCAGTTCTTC
TRBJ2-1 | - | TRBD1 | TRBV5-1 | CASSLEGGGEQFF | TGCGCCAGCAGCTTGGAAGGGGGCGGTGAGCAGTTCTTC
TRBJ2-4 | - | - | TRBV11-3 | CASSQGGGAKNIQYF | TGTGCCAGCAGTCAAGGGGGGGGTGCCAAAAACATTCAGTACTTC
TRBJ2-1 | - | - | TRBV5-6 | CASSLVRGHEQFF | TGTGCCAGCAGCTTGGTCAGGGGCCATGAGCAGTTCTTC
TRBJ2-2 | - | TRBD1 | TRBV9 | CASSVGTGMNTGELFF | TGTGCCAGCAGCGTAGGGACAGGGATGAACACCGGGGAGCTGTTTTTT
TRBJ2-1 | once | TRBD2 | TRBV5-4 | CASSSPTSGSTDEQFF | TGTGCCAGCAGCTCCCCGACTAGCGGGAGTACGGATGAGCAGTTCTTC
TRBJ2-7 | - | - | TRBV18 | CASSPVGGGTYEQYF | TGTGCCAGCTCACCAGTAGGGGGTGGAACTTACGAGCAGTACTTC
TRBJ2-7 | - | TRBD1 | TRBV18 | CASSPRSLGGAVGEQYF | TGTGCCAGCTCACCAAGGAGTCTAGGGGGCGCTGTTGGTGAGCAGTACTTC
TRBJ2-5 | - | - | TRBV6-6 | CASSYGSQVGETQYF | TGTGCCAGCAGTTACGGTTCCCAAGTGGGAGAGACCCAGTACTTC
TRBJ2-5 | - | - | TRBV12-5 | CASGFTGAETQYF | TGTGCTAGTGGTTTTACGGGGGCTGAGACCCAGTACTTC
TRBJ2-1 | - | - | TRBV20-1 | CSARFSGEQFF | TGCAGTGCTAGATTCTCCGGTGAGCAGTTCTTC
TRBJ1-5 | once | - | TRBV30 | CAWSVRGRQPQHF | TGTGCCTGGAGTGTAAGGGGGAGGCAGCCCCAGCATTTT
TRBJ2-4 | - | - | TRBV4-3 | CASSQDDRGAKNIQYF | TGCGCCAGCAGCCAAGATGACCGGGGAGCCAAAAACATTCAGTACTTC
TRBJ2-1 | once | - | TRBV10-3 | CAINVGTQAWEQFF | TGTGCCATCAACGTTGGGACCCAAGCTTGGGAGCAGTTCTTC
TRBJ2-7 | - | - | TRBV7-8 | CASSLTWGTGEQYF | TGTGCCAGCAGCTTAACCTGGGGAACGGGCGAGCAGTACTTC
TRBJ1-5 | - | TRBD1 | TRBV2 | CASRGGVYRGNQPQHF | TGTGCCAGCAGGGGAGGGGTATACAGGGGTAATCAGCCCCAGCATTTT
TRBJ2-3 | - | TRBD1 | TRBV28 | CASRQGSPDTQYF | TGTGCCAGCAGACAGGGGTCTCCAGATACGCAGTATTTT
TRBJ2-3 | - | TRBD2 | TRBV9 | CASSVSPGTSGDTQYF | TGTGCCAGCAGCGTGAGTCCCGGGACTAGCGGAGATACGCAGTATTTT
TRBJ1-2 | - | - | TRBV30 | CAWSVVGMYYGYTF | TGTGCCTGGAGTGTAGTTGGGATGTACTATGGCTACACCTTC
TRBJ2-5 | - | TRBD1 | TRBV7-8 | CASSWEPGQRQETQYF | TGTGCCAGCAGCTGGGAACCGGGACAGAGACAAGAGACCCAGTACTTC
TRBJ2-3 | - | TRBD1 | TRBV9 | CASSPRGHGTDTQYF | TGTGCCAGCAGCCCCAGGGGGCACGGCACAGATACGCAGTATTTT
TRBJ2-7 | - | - | TRBV4-3 | CASSRGAARGTYEQYF | TGCGCCAGCAGCCGGGGGGCCGCCAGGGGCACCTACGAGCAGTACTTC
TRBJ2-1 | - | TRBD2 | TRBV15 | CATSRGVSGRALGSVEQFF | TGTGCCACCAGCAGAGGGGTCAGCGGGAGGGCCCTCGGATCGGTTGAGCAGTTCTTC
TRBJ2-3 | - | TRBD2 | TRBV18 | CASSAIAGGAPDTQYF | TGTGCCAGCTCAGCGATAGCGGGAGGTGCACCAGATACGCAGTATTTT
TRBJ2-1 | once | - | TRBV11-2 | CASSAASVRSSSYNEQFF | TGTGCCAGCAGCGCAGCCAGTGTGCGGTCAAGCTCCTACAATGAGCAGTTCTTC
TRBJ2-1 | - | TRBD2 | TRBV5-6 | CASSPLAGGQSSYNEQFF | TGTGCCAGCAGCCCCTTAGCGGGAGGGCAGAGCTCCTACAATGAGCAGTTCTTC
TRBJ2-7 | once | - | TRBV6-5 | CASRREEIYEQYF | TGTGCCAGCAGACGGGAAGAGATCTACGAGCAGTACTTC
TRBJ1-1 | once | - | TRBV2 | CASIRTNMNTEAFF | TGTGCCAGCATCAGGACAAACATGAACACTGAAGCTTTCTTT
TRBJ2-5 | - | TRBD2 | TRBV5-1 | CASSSLTSGSSKYNYETQYF | TGCGCCAGCAGCTCCCTGACTAGCGGGAGTAGCAAGTATAATTACGAGACCCAGTACTTC